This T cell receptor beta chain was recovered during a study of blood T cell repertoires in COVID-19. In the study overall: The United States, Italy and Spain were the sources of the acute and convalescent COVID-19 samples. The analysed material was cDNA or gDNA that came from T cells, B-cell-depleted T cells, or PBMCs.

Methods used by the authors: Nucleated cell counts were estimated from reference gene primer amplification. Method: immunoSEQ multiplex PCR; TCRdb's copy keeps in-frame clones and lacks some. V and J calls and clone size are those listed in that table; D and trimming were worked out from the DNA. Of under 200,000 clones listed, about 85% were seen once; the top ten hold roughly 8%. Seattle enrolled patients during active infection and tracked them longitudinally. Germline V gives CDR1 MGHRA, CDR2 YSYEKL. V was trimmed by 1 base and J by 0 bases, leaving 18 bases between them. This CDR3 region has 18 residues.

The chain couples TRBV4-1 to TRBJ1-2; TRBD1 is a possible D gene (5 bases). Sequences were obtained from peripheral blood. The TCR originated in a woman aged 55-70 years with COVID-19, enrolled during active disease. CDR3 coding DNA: TGCGCCAGCAGCCAAGCCCAGGGATGGGGCCTAGCTAACTATGGCTACACCTTC. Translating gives CASSQAQGWGLANYGYTF.